This TCR beta chain was obtained from a study of shared clonotypes between healthy human individuals. Naive CD8 isolation took CD45RO-negative cells positively selected for CCR7 and excluded terminally differentiated effector memory CD45RA+ cells. Germline CDR1 reads SGDLS; CDR2 reads YYNGEE. Trimming removed 0 bases from V and 3 bases from J, with 7 bases in between. CDR3 size: 14 residues. Details on this clone: In the same sample, other DNA sequences code for this CDR3.

Sequencing used immunoSEQ multiplex PCR; TCRdb keeps in-frame clones, though not all of them. This sample has over 2,000,000 clones, with roughly 93% found just once. The clonotype originates from a young man in good health. Some clones in this sample may be carry-over from other donors' samples. The genes are TRBV9 and TRBJ2-1; unclear D gene. The source material was naive CD8+ T cells from PBMCs. The CDR3 spells CASSVVASYNEQFF. The CDR3 nucleotides are TGTGCCAGCAGCGTAGTGGCTAGCTACAATGAGCAGTTCTTC.